Given below is one T cell receptor (beta chain) in context. Its target is not known. The data are from a study of shared clonotypes between healthy human individuals. CDR3 length: 13 residues. V was clipped by 2 bases and J by 4 bases, with 8 bases between them. Germline CDR1 and CDR2: MNHNY and SVGAGI (reference sequence). Findings and caveats of the study: Despite large depth, rarefaction showed incomplete sorted-subset sequencing. Naive subsets usually exceeded memory subsets in estimated richness.

Repertoires were generated with immunoSEQ multiplex PCR, while TCRdb's copy carries only in-frame clones and drops some. The table lists 2 million to 3 million clones, 93% of them singletons. The healthy adult donors were HIV-negative and reported no recent acute infections or vaccinations. Both subsets, CD45RA+ naive and CD45RA-negative memory, were split from the CD4+ cells. The source material was naive CD4+ T cells from PBMCs. Subset defined: CD45RA+ positively selected. This chain connects TRBV6-6 to TRBJ1-1; D possibly corresponds to TRBD1 (5 bases). The sequence derives from a man aged 18 to 29 in good health. Some clones in this sample may be carry-over from other donors' samples. CDR3 coding DNA: TGTGCCAGCAGTTACATCAGGGCCACTGAAGCTTTCTTT. Translating it yields CASSYIRATEAFF.